This T cell receptor beta chain was captured by sequencing in a study of T cell responses to AZD1222 COVID-19 vaccine. In the case of this clone: Its antigen remains unidentified.

Data came from immunoSEQ multiplex PCR; TCRdb stores just in-frame clones and leaves some out. Among 100,000 to 150,000 clones listed, around 90% were seen once. Study results and caveats: Samples come after the peak T cell response, not at day 14. Nearly half of the spike-specific TCRs reportedly recognize variant regions that carry no mutations. Seropositive AZD1222 recipients at baseline numbered only five or six.

This clonotype originated in an adult who received the AZD1222 COVID-19 vaccine. The specimen comprised peripheral blood, sampled 28 days after the second AZD1222 dose.

The CDR3 reads CAWSVSTRRYYGYTF. The CDR3 DNA sequence: TGTGCCTGGAGTGTATCTACCCGGAGGTACTATGGCTACACCTTC. The V and J genes are TRBV30 and TRBJ1-2, with unresolved D. The CDR3 length is 15 residues. The germline V gene encodes CDR1 GTSNPN and CDR2 SVGIG (reference sequence). The V gene lost 0 bases and the J gene lost 3 bases, with 14 bases spanning the gap.